Listed below are T cell receptor beta chains from one sample, sequenced in a study of human T cells and chemical hapten exposure. One entry per CDR3 protein, called by TCRdb with MiXCR from the RACE reads. The table lists about 41,000 distinct CDR3 sequences, almost 4.5% of them singletons, with 4.5% to 6% in the top ten. The sequenced material came from whole blood. The source is a human donor in good health. Some clones in this sample may be carry-over from other donors' samples. Each CDR3 is given with its conserved first and last residue. Rows give clone size only sometimes, using once, few, many, or a class for an expanded clone.

cdr3_aa: CASSKTGDTEAFF
clone_size: -
v_call: TRBV5-1

cdr3_aa: CASSFPGVRSSISSYNSPLHF
clone_size: -
v_call: TRBV6-9

cdr3_aa: CASSPQESNQPQHF
clone_size: many
v_call: TRBV18

cdr3_aa: CASSLWGPEKLFF
clone_size: few
v_call: TRBV7-2

cdr3_aa: CASSVKQGGYEQYF
clone_size: -
v_call: TRBV9

cdr3_aa: CASSLVVTMAFF
clone_size: many
v_call: TRBV7-2

cdr3_aa: CASSLSGTSTDTQYF
clone_size: many
v_call: TRBV5-4

cdr3_aa: CASGDQGPSTDTQYF
clone_size: -
v_call: TRBV11-2

cdr3_aa: CASSLRLARSYEQYF
clone_size: few
v_call: TRBV28

cdr3_aa: CASILSGANVLTF
clone_size: many
v_call: TRBV28

cdr3_aa: CASSLVREGETQYF
clone_size: few
v_call: TRBV7-9

cdr3_aa: CASSQVAQRYNEQFF
clone_size: many
v_call: TRBV4-1

cdr3_aa: CASSFSSGSPNEQFF
clone_size: few
v_call: TRBV11-3

cdr3_aa: CASRVRTGAKEQYF
clone_size: many
v_call: TRBV28

cdr3_aa: CATSTVQGQNSPLHF
clone_size: -
v_call: TRBV15

cdr3_aa: CSVEDGGNEQYF
clone_size: -
v_call: TRBV29-1

cdr3_aa: CAISESKVWTGGSEQYF
clone_size: few
v_call: TRBV10-3

cdr3_aa: CASSHAGKEAFF
clone_size: many
v_call: TRBV12-3/TRBV12-4

cdr3_aa: CASKTAGVRDEQFF
clone_size: -
v_call: TRBV4-1

cdr3_aa: CASSSFRGLRGTGELFF
clone_size: -
v_call: TRBV18

cdr3_aa: CAWSVRLLEPSDTQYF
clone_size: many
v_call: TRBV30

cdr3_aa: CASSLRGGGTNEKLFF
clone_size: -
v_call: TRBV28

cdr3_aa: CASSYGGLAGPSYNEQFF
clone_size: many
v_call: TRBV6-5

cdr3_aa: CASSWGRGELFF
clone_size: many
v_call: TRBV28

cdr3_aa: CSVEGQGASEAFF
clone_size: many
v_call: TRBV29-1

cdr3_aa: CASSERAGWLYEQYF
clone_size: -
v_call: TRBV27

cdr3_aa: CASSLIIPGPRLEAFF
clone_size: few
v_call: TRBV27

cdr3_aa: CASSPGTDYGYTF
clone_size: -
v_call: TRBV6-5

cdr3_aa: CASRSGTSGTDTQYF
clone_size: -
v_call: TRBV19

cdr3_aa: CASSQDAANVLTF
clone_size: -
v_call: TRBV4-1

cdr3_aa: CASLGLYEQYF
clone_size: many
v_call: TRBV28

cdr3_aa: CASTTGGTESYEQYF
clone_size: many
v_call: TRBV28

cdr3_aa: CASSLDRLAGSSYEQYF
clone_size: many
v_call: TRBV11-2

cdr3_aa: CASRPAGTGPDTQYF
clone_size: few
v_call: TRBV28

cdr3_aa: CASSVGSGRAYEQYF
clone_size: many
v_call: TRBV9

cdr3_aa: CASSPVEAPDTQYF
clone_size: -
v_call: TRBV3-1

cdr3_aa: CASRLQESYEQYF
clone_size: many
v_call: TRBV28

cdr3_aa: CSVSSGQGNEQYF
clone_size: medium-sized
v_call: TRBV29-1

cdr3_aa: CASSGTCWETQYF
clone_size: few
v_call: TRBV6-1

cdr3_aa: CATSESSGIRDEQFF
clone_size: many
v_call: TRBV24-1

cdr3_aa: CASSLVLGSGSFHEQYF
clone_size: many
v_call: TRBV5-1

cdr3_aa: CSATRSGQTYEQYF
clone_size: many
v_call: TRBV20-1

cdr3_aa: CASSLTGGLGGDTQYF
clone_size: many
v_call: TRBV7-3

cdr3_aa: CASSLVGTGNTDTQYF
clone_size: many
v_call: TRBV28

cdr3_aa: CASNILDSDNEQFF
clone_size: few
v_call: TRBV5-1

cdr3_aa: CASSLRRGPYNEQFF
clone_size: few
v_call: TRBV12-3/TRBV12-4

cdr3_aa: CASSFGGGGSYEQYF
clone_size: -
v_call: TRBV5-5

cdr3_aa: CASSLKVGPQETQYF
clone_size: -
v_call: TRBV5-8

cdr3_aa: CASSLVPISGNTIYF
clone_size: many
v_call: TRBV11-2

cdr3_aa: CASSRDSVVETQYF
clone_size: -
v_call: TRBV7-9

cdr3_aa: CASSLSLGEDFGRGAFF
clone_size: many
v_call: TRBV28

cdr3_aa: CASSYFSNGDTQYF
clone_size: few
v_call: TRBV7-2

cdr3_aa: CSARDPSGRAHGTDTQYF
clone_size: many
v_call: TRBV20-1

cdr3_aa: CASSRRLLSSYNEQFF
clone_size: few
v_call: TRBV6-2/TRBV6-3

cdr3_aa: CASSRRAPGQPYEQYF
clone_size: many
v_call: TRBV6-6

cdr3_aa: CASSAGGLSEQYF
clone_size: -
v_call: TRBV2

cdr3_aa: CASSPRTSGYEQYF
clone_size: few
v_call: TRBV19